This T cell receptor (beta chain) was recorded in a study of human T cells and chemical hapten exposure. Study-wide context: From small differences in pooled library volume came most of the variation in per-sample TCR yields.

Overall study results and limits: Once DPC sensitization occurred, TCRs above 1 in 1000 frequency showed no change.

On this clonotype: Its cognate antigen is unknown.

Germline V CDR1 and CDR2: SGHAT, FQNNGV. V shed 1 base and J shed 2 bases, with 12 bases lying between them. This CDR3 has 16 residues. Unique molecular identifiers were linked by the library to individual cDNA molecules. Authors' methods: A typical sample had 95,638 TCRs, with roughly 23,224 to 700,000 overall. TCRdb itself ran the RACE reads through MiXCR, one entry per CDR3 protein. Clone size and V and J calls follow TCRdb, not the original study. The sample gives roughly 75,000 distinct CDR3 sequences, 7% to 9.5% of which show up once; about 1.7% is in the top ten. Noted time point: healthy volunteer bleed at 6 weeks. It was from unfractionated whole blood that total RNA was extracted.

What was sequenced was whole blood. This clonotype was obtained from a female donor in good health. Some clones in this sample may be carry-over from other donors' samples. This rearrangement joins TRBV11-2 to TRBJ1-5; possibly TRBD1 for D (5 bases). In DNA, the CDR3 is TGTGCCAGCAGCTTAGGTCGGGGGGTGGGCAATCAGCCCCAGCATTTT. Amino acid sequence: CASSLGRGVGNQPQHF.